One sample yielded the 11 T cell receptor beta chains listed below, sequenced in a study of T cells in Graves' hyperthyroidism and ophthalmopathy. Amplification yielded TCR beta CDR3 regions, with RNA transcripts as the source. First-round RT-PCR with HTBI primers amplified the TCR CDR3 region. Via MiXCR, TCRdb re-called the multiplex PCR reads, giving one row per CDR3 protein. The sample holds some 600,000 distinct CDR3 sequences, more than 11% seen once. Specimen: blood. These receptors were obtained from a woman in her 30s with Graves' hyperthyroidism that later progressed to Graves' ophthalmopathy.

As concerns this clonotype: A junction end diverges from the germline sequence, so it may reflect a read error. The chain has TRBV9 and TRBJ2-2, with 10 bases lining up with TRBD1. The germline V gene has CDR1 SGDLS and CDR2 YYNGEE. The CDR3 totals 16 residues. The CDR3 region has the DNA TGTGCCAGCAGCGTACGACAGGGGGCTGGCACCGGGGGGCTGTTTTTT. It specifies CASSVRQGAGTGGLFF.

The V call is TRBV9, the J call TRBJ1-6; the D is unclear. V was trimmed by 0 bases and J by 7 bases, leaving 5 bases between them. The CDR3 has 13 residues. The V gene's germline CDR1 is SGDLS and CDR2 YYNGEE. The CDR3 sequence is CASSVDVNSPLHF. CDR3 coding DNA: TGTGCCAGCAGCGTAGACGTGAATTCACCCCTCCACTTT. Supplemented by reference TRBV9 and TRBJ1-6, the full variable domain reads DSGVTQTPKHLITATGQRVTLRCSPRSGDLSVYWYQQSLDQGLQFLIQYYNGEERAKGNILERFSAQQFPDLHSELNLSSLELGDSALYFCASSVDVNSPLHFGNGTRLTVT.

The chain has TRBV19 and TRBJ1-3, with D unclear. Germline V CDR1 and CDR2: LNHDA, SQIVND (reference sequence). Trimming took off 0 bases at V and 3 bases at J, with 12 bases between the two ends. The CDR3 length is 16 residues. The CDR3 DNA sequence: TGTGCCAGTAGTATAGATCTAGAGATAGTTGGAAACACCATATATTTT. It is translated as CASSIDLEIVGNTIYF.

The sample holds many counts of this clonotype. The V call is TRBV6-1, the J call TRBJ2-1; the match to TRBD2 covers 12 bases. Germline CDR1 MNHNS, CDR2 SASEGT. There are 14 residues in the CDR3. The trim removed 6 bases at V and 9 bases at J, leaving 6 bases unmatched. In DNA form, the CDR3 reads TGTGCCAGCAGCCTGACTAGCGGGAGAGGTGAGCAGTTCTTC. Residues: CASSLTSGRGEQFF.

This clonotype has a handful of counts. The CDR3 sequence: CASSLQGIGGELFF. The CDR3 bases are TGTGCCAGTAGCCTACAGGGGATCGGCGGGGAGCTGTTTTTT. The V call is TRBV19, the J call TRBJ2-2; 7 bases fit TRBD1. The trim removed 6 bases at V and 7 bases at J, leaving 8 bases unmatched. This CDR3 comprises 14 residues. CDR1 and CDR2 (germline): LNHDA, SQIVND (reference sequence).

This clonotype was detected only a few times. The chain has TRBV5-1 and TRBJ2-5, with TRBD1 identical over 7 bases. Per germline, CDR1 SGHRS and CDR2 YFSETQ. The CDR3 has 15 residues. The ends lost 0 bases at V and 3 bases at J; junction bases unmatched: 5. CDR3 nucleotide sequence: TGCGCCAGCAGCTTGGGTGCCGGGACAGAAGAGACCCAGTACTTC. Translation: CASSLGAGTEETQYF.

This clonotype was found many times. The J gene is TRBJ1-5, the V gene TRBV3-1; possibly TRBD1 for D (5 bases). The CDR3 sequence is 15 residues long. Germline values: CDR1 LGHDT, CDR2 YNNKEL (reference sequence). Trimming removed 2 bases from V and 5 bases from J, with 13 bases in between. The CDR3, as DNA: TGTGCCAGCAGCCAACAGGGTTTGGGCGATCAGCCCCAGCATTTT. Its protein is CASSQQGLGDQPQHF. Full variable domain (outside the CDR3, taken from reference TRBV3-1 and TRBJ1-5): DTAVSQTPKYLVTQMGNDKSIKCEQNLGHDTMYWYKQDSKKFLKIMFSYNNKELIINETVPNRFSPKSPDKAHLNLHINSLELGDSAVYFCASSQQGLGDQPQHFGDGTRLSIL.

This clonotype was counted at least ten times. This sequence joins TRBV12-5 and TRBJ2-3, with 16 positions matching TRBD2. CDR3 length: 16 residues. Germline CDR1 LGHNT, CDR2 FRNRAP. Trimming cost V 4 bases and J 4 bases; bases outside gene matches: 2. The CDR3: CASGWGTSGRADTQYF. The CDR3 DNA reads TGTGCTAGTGGTTGGGGGACTAGCGGGAGGGCAGATACGCAGTATTTT.

The J gene is TRBJ2-5, the V gene TRBV4-1; 7 bases agree with TRBD1. Losses at the gene ends were 2 bases for V and 0 bases for J; bases not matched to a gene: 9. Germline V gene data show CDR1 as MGHRA and CDR2 as YSYEKL. The CDR3 loop spans 17 amino acids. CDR3 protein: CASSQKRSGQHQETQYF. CDR3 DNA sequence: TGCGCCAGCAGCCAAAAGCGGTCGGGACAGCACCAAGAGACCCAGTACTTC.

This clonotype was counted at least ten times. The chain has TRBV20-1 and TRBJ1-5; no firm D call. In germline, CDR1 is DFQATT, CDR2 SNEGSKA (reference sequence). The CDR3 sequence is 14 residues long. V lost 6 bases and J lost 5, with 17 bases in between. Here the CDR3 reads CSAQRRVADQPQHF. DNA of the CDR3: TGCAGTGCCCAAAGGAGGGTGGCGGATCAGCCCCAGCATTTT.

This clonotype was picked up a small number of times. J is TRBJ2-6 and V is TRBV19; D is undetermined. Trimming removed 3 bases at V and 3 bases at J, with 9 bases between. The CDR3 has 15 residues. Germline V gene lookup returns CDR1 LNHDA and CDR2 SQIVND (reference sequence). Here the CDR3 DNA reads TGTGCCAGTAGTATGCTAGAACTTGGGGCCAACGTCCTGACTTTC. This translates into CASSMLELGANVLTF.